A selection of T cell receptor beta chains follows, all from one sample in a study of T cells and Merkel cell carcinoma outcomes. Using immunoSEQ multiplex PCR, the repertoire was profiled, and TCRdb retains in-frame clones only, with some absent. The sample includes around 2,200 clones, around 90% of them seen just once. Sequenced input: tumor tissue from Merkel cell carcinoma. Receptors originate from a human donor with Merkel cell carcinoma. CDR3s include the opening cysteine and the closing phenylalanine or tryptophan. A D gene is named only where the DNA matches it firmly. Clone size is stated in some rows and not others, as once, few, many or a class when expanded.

DNA: TGTGCCTGGAGTGTCGGGACAGAGCGGTACTTC
CDR3: CAWSVGTERYF
D: TRBD1
size: .
J: TRBJ2-7
V: TRBV30

DNA: TGCGCCAGCACCTCAGGGGATGGCACCGGGGAGCTGTTTTTT
CDR3: CASTSGDGTGELFF
D: .
size: .
J: TRBJ2-2
V: TRBV5-1

DNA: TGTGCCAGCAGTGACAGGGCGAGTCAGCCCCAGCATTTT
CDR3: CASSDRASQPQHF
D: TRBD1
size: .
J: TRBJ1-5
V: TRBV7-8

DNA: TGTGCCAGCAGCGTTGGTAACACCATATATTTT
CDR3: CASSVGNTIYF
D: .
size: .
J: TRBJ1-3
V: TRBV9

DNA: TGTGCCAGTAGTATTGGACAGGGATATGGCTACACCTTC
CDR3: CASSIGQGYGYTF
D: TRBD1
size: .
J: TRBJ1-2
V: TRBV19

DNA: TGTGCCAGCAGCTTTTACAGGGACCCAAGGTTTATGAACACTGAAGCTTTCTTT
CDR3: CASSFYRDPRFMNTEAFF
D: .
size: once
J: TRBJ1-1
V: TRBV11-2

DNA: TGCAGCCATTACAGGGGATGGGAAGCTTTCTTT
CDR3: CSHYRGWEAFF
D: TRBD1
size: .
J: TRBJ1-1
V: TRBV20-1

DNA: TGTGCCAGCAGTTTAAGGCGCGGGACAGGGTCCTCTGGGGCCAACGTCCTGACTTTC
CDR3: CASSLRRGTGSSGANVLTF
D: TRBD1
size: .
J: TRBJ2-6
V: TRBV27

DNA: TGCGCCAGCAGCCTCAGGGAGACTAGCGGCACCGGGGAGCTGTTTTTT
CDR3: CASSLRETSGTGELFF
D: TRBD2
size: .
J: TRBJ2-2
V: TRBV4-1

DNA: TGTGCCAGCAGCAACCGGGAGGGCGCCACAGATACGCAGTATTTT
CDR3: CASSNREGATDTQYF
D: TRBD2
size: .
J: TRBJ2-3
V: TRBV7-9

DNA: TGTGCCACCTCATGGACCCGGAGCTCCTACGAGCAGTACTTC
CDR3: CATSWTRSSYEQYF
D: .
size: .
J: TRBJ2-7
V: TRBV19

DNA: TGCGCCAGCAGCTTGAGTACATTCACCGAGCAGTACTTC
CDR3: CASSLSTFTEQYF
D: .
size: .
J: TRBJ2-7
V: TRBV5-1

DNA: TGTGCCAGCAGCCTAACGGGACTAGCGGGGGACTACGAGCAGTACTTC
CDR3: CASSLTGLAGDYEQYF
D: TRBD2
size: .
J: TRBJ2-7
V: TRBV7-9

DNA: TGTGCCAGCAGCTTATATGCGGGAATAAACGAGCAGTACTTC
CDR3: CASSLYAGINEQYF
D: .
size: .
J: TRBJ2-7
V: TRBV7-2

DNA: TGTGCTAGTGCCCCTCGGCAAAACTACCTTTGGGAGACCCAGTACTTC
CDR3: CASAPRQNYLWETQYF
D: .
size: .
J: TRBJ2-5
V: TRBV12-5

DNA: TGTGCCAGCAGCCTACGCAGACTAGCGGGGGGGCGAGGCGAGCAGTTCTTC
CDR3: CASSLRRLAGGRGEQFF
D: TRBD2
size: .
J: TRBJ2-1
V: TRBV7-9

DNA: TGTGCCACCCCAAGGGATCCGGGACAGGGCGAGCAGTACTTC
CDR3: CATPRDPGQGEQYF
D: .
size: .
J: TRBJ2-7
V: TRBV21-1

DNA: TGTGCCAGCAGTGTCGACAGGGTGGTTGGAGGAGAGCAGTTCTTC
CDR3: CASSVDRVVGGEQFF
D: TRBD1
size: .
J: TRBJ2-1
V: TRBV28

DNA: TGTGCCAGCAGCCTTGGTTCGGGGGGCAACGAGCAGTACTTC
CDR3: CASSLGSGGNEQYF
D: .
size: once
J: TRBJ2-7
V: TRBV4-2

DNA: TGTGCCAGTAATGCGAACTCTTTTCAGCCCCAGCATTTT
CDR3: CASNANSFQPQHF
D: .
size: .
J: TRBJ1-5
V: TRBV19

DNA: TGTGCCAGCAGCGGTCGGGACAGTATCGGGGAGCTGTTTTTT
CDR3: CASSGRDSIGELFF
D: TRBD1
size: .
J: TRBJ2-2
V: TRBV7-9

DNA: TGTGCCAGCAGCGCAGGGGATACGCAATATTTT
CDR3: CASSAGDTQYF
D: .
size: .
J: TRBJ2-3
V: TRBV7-3

DNA: TGCAGTGCCTCCGATTTCAACGAGCAGTACTTC
CDR3: CSASDFNEQYF
D: .
size: once
J: TRBJ2-7
V: TRBV20-1

DNA: TGTGCCAGCAGTTTATCGGGGACTGGAAACACCATATATTTT
CDR3: CASSLSGTGNTIYF
D: .
size: .
J: TRBJ1-3
V: TRBV28

DNA: TGTGCCAGCAGCATACAGAACACCGGGGAGCTGTTTTTT
CDR3: CASSIQNTGELFF
D: .
size: .
J: TRBJ2-2
V: TRBV7-3

DNA: TGTGCCAGCAGTTCAGGTCAGGCCTTTACTTACGAGCAGTACTTC
CDR3: CASSSGQAFTYEQYF
D: .
size: .
J: TRBJ2-7
V: TRBV27

DNA: TGCGCCAGCACCCCGGGGCACGCAGTGGACGAGCAGTACTTC
CDR3: CASTPGHAVDEQYF
D: .
size: .
J: TRBJ2-7
V: TRBV5-1

DNA: TGTGCCATCGCGACGGCCGCCTACGAGCAGTACTTC
CDR3: CAIATAAYEQYF
D: .
size: .
J: TRBJ2-7
V: TRBV10-3

DNA: TGCGCCAGCAGCTTGGATGACACTACCTACGAGCAGTACTTC
CDR3: CASSLDDTTYEQYF
D: .
size: once
J: TRBJ2-7
V: TRBV5-1

DNA: TGCGCCAGCAGTTCGCACGGGGGGCCCTATGGCTACACCTTC
CDR3: CASSSHGGPYGYTF
D: .
size: .
J: TRBJ1-2
V: TRBV4-1

DNA: TGTGCCAGCAGGGGATTGGGGTCCTATAATTCACCCCTCCACTTT
CDR3: CASRGLGSYNSPLHF
D: .
size: .
J: TRBJ1-6
V: TRBV27

DNA: TGTGCCAGCAAGACTATATATAGGTTCGCTGAGCAGTTCTTC
CDR3: CASKTIYRFAEQFF
D: .
size: .
J: TRBJ2-1
V: TRBV6-1

DNA: TGTGCCAGCAGCACCGGACCCCGAGAGACCCAGTACTTC
CDR3: CASSTGPRETQYF
D: .
size: .
J: TRBJ2-5
V: TRBV5-6

DNA: TGTGCCAGCCGGTCTGCGGCCGGGGAGCTGTTTTTT
CDR3: CASRSAAGELFF
D: .
size: once
J: TRBJ2-2
V: TRBV7-9

DNA: TGTGCCAGCTCACCTCGACAGGGGGCATCCTACGAGCAGTACTTC
CDR3: CASSPRQGASYEQYF
D: TRBD1
size: .
J: TRBJ2-7
V: TRBV18

DNA: TGCGCCAGCAGCTTGATAGGGGGAGCCTCAACTAATGAAAAACTGTTTTTT
CDR3: CASSLIGGASTNEKLFF
D: .
size: .
J: TRBJ1-4
V: TRBV5-1

DNA: TGTGCCAGCAGCCAATCTTCCTACGAGCAGTACTTC
CDR3: CASSQSSYEQYF
D: .
size: .
J: TRBJ2-7
V: TRBV16

DNA: TGCGCCAGCAGTGGCCCAGGGGCAGGAGAGACCCAGTACTTC
CDR3: CASSGPGAGETQYF
D: .
size: .
J: TRBJ2-5
V: TRBV10-1

DNA: TGCAGTGCTAAGACAGGGAGTGAAGCTTTCTTT
CDR3: CSAKTGSEAFF
D: TRBD1
size: .
J: TRBJ1-1
V: TRBV20-1

DNA: TGTGCCAGAAGCGACGCCAGGGGGCCGGGTGATGGCTACACCTTC
CDR3: CARSDARGPGDGYTF
D: TRBD1
size: .
J: TRBJ1-2
V: TRBV5-3

DNA: TGTGCCAGCAAGGAGGGCTCTGGAAACACCATATATTTT
CDR3: CASKEGSGNTIYF
D: .
size: few
J: TRBJ1-3
V: TRBV25-1